The 24 T cell receptor beta chains below come from one sample, sequenced in a study of CD8 T cells in Susac syndrome (dated by TCRdb to the late 2010s). The receptor library was made with the immunoSEQ multiplex PCR assay. RNA was extracted using the RNeasy kit, and roughly 0.45 to 1 microgram was reverse transcribed with random hexamers. TCRdb reprocessed the public reads (quality trimming at Q25 with fastp, clone calling with MiXCR) and kept in-frame beta chains. Each CDR3 protein appears once, grouped with its most common genes and DNA. The table for this sample lists about 250,000 distinct CDR3 sequences; 80% to 95% of them were counted only once. The ten most abundant clones make up about 0.071% of the sample. Sequenced sample: CD4+ T cells from PBMCs. These receptors were collected from a human donor with multiple sclerosis.

This rearrangement joins TRBV7-9 to TRBJ2-3; the match to TRBD2 covers 12 bases. V lost 4 bases, J lost 5 bases, and 1 base stayed unmatched. The CDR3 covers 14 residues. CDR1 is SEHNR and CDR2 is FQNEAQ in the germline V gene (reference sequence). The CDR3 DNA follows: TGTGCCAGCAGCTCGGGACTAGCGGGAGATACGCAGTATTTT. Protein: CASSSGLAGDTQYF.

This clonotype was observed a single time. V gene TRBV18 combines with J gene TRBJ2-2, with D possibly matching TRBD1 (5 bases). From germline, CDR1 is KGHSH and CDR2 LQKENI. Between the trimmed V and J ends, which lost 2 bases and 4 bases, there was a span of 11 bases. The CDR3 totals 15 residues. The CDR3 nucleotides are TGTGCCAGCTCACCATTTCCAGGGTTCACCGGGGAGCTGTTTTTT. Its protein product is CASSPFPGFTGELFF.

V usage is TRBV9 and J usage is TRBJ2-3, with 9 nucleotides matching TRBD2. The V gene end was trimmed by 0 bases and the J gene end by 1 base; junction bases not matched to a gene: 3. The germline V gene has CDR1 SGDLS and CDR2 YYNGEE. This CDR3 has 16 amino acids. For the CDR3, the DNA is TGTGCCAGCAGCGTAGAAGCGGGAGGAGGCACAGATACGCAGTATTTT. This encodes CASSVEAGGGTDTQYF. The entire variable domain, with the rest obtained from reference TRBV9 and TRBJ2-3, is as follows: DSGVTQTPKHLITATGQRVTLRCSPRSGDLSVYWYQQSLDQGLQFLIQYYNGEERAKGNILERFSAQQFPDLHSELNLSSLELGDSALYFCASSVEAGGGTDTQYFGPGTRLTVL.

The chain links TRBV6-4 to TRBJ1-6; D might be TRBD1 (6 bases). CDR1 and CDR2 (germline): MRHNA, SNTAGT. Trimming cost V 3 bases and J 4 bases, with 7 bases left between them. The CDR3 sequence is 14 residues long. This CDR3 reads CASSEGGYNSPLHF. The CDR3 coding sequence is TGTGCCAGCAGTGAAGGGGGATATAATTCACCCCTCCACTTT.

The rearrangement uses TRBV7-9 and TRBJ1-1, with a tentative D call TRBD1 (6 bases). V lost 4 bases, J lost 5 bases, and 14 bases lay in between. CDR1 and CDR2 (germline): SEHNR, FQNEAQ (reference sequence). This CDR3 is 14 amino acids long. CDR3 nucleotide sequence: TGTGCCAGCAGCTCCGGCACTAGGGGGACTGAAGCTTTCTTT. Amino acid sequence: CASSSGTRGTEAFF.

The chain uses TRBV1 and TRBJ2-5; TRBD1, the table's D call, lacks a check against the DNA. TRBV1 is designated a pseudogene. The CDR3 is 15 amino acids. The CDR3 nucleotides are TGCACCAGCAGCCAGACCCTGCGGATTGGGGAGACCCAGTACTTC. Its translation is CTSSQTLRIGETQYF.

This clonotype appeared a single time. The chain combines TRBV12-3 or TRBV12-4 with TRBJ2-5, with TRBD2 identical over 11 bases. J lost 5 bases, V lost 4 bases, and 9 bases had no gene match. This CDR3 has 16 amino acids. The CDR3 nucleotides read TGTGCCAGCAGTTATCCGGTACTAGCGGGAGTGGAGACCCAGTACTTC. Protein sequence: CASSYPVLAGVETQYF.

The CDR3, as DNA: TGCGCCAGCAGCCTTCAAGAACAGGGGCCGGGAAACACCATATATTTT. Translation gives CASSLQEQGPGNTIYF. The chain is built from TRBV4-1 and TRBJ1-3, with 7 bases aligning to TRBD1. The length of the CDR3 is 16 residues. Unmatched junction bases numbered 10, after V lost 4 bases and J lost 4 bases. Germline V CDR1 and CDR2: MGHRA, YSYEKL.

The V call is TRBV29-1, the J call TRBJ2-2; TRBD1 aligns across 9 bases. With 7 bases clipped from V and 7 bases from J, the junction kept 7 bases outside the gene matches. Germline V CDR1 and CDR2: SQVTM, ANQGSEA. The CDR3 consists of 13 residues. The CDR3 nucleotides read TGCAGCGCTTCGACAGGGGGGAACGGGGAGCTGTTTTTT. Translation gives CSASTGGNGELFF.

V is TRBV7-9 and J is TRBJ1-1; D ambiguous. This CDR3 comprises 14 residues. V was shortened by 5 bases and J by 1 base, with 11 bases between the two germline ends. Germline CDR1 SEHNR, CDR2 FQNEAQ (reference sequence). The DNA of the CDR3 is TGTGCCAGCAGCATATCCGCGGAGAACACTGAAGCTTTCTTT. Translated: CASSISAENTEAFF.

This clonotype was observed a single time. The chain uses TRBV2 and TRBJ1-5; D is unresolved. The germline V and J ends were trimmed by 4 bases and 4 bases, with 11 bases remaining between them. This CDR3 is 14 amino acids long. Germline V lookup: CDR1 SNHLY, CDR2 FYNNEI. CDR3 sequence (DNA): TGTGCCAGCAGTGTAGATTCGGGGAATCAGCCCCAGCATTTT. Translated, it gives CASSVDSGNQPQHF. Full variable domain (rest looked up from reference TRBV2 and TRBJ1-5): EPEVTQTPSHQVTQMGQEVILRCVPISNHLYFYWYRQILGQKVEFLVSFYNNEISEKSEIFDDQFSVERPDGSNFTLKIRSTKLEDSAMYFCASSVDSGNQPQHFGDGTRLSIL.

This chain connects TRBV4-1 to TRBJ1-3; D is unclear. Germline loops: CDR1 MGHRA, CDR2 YSYEKL. V lost 1 base, J lost 9 bases, and 13 bases lay in between. The length of the CDR3 is 14 residues. The CDR3 reads CASSQVNSLLTIYF. The DNA for the CDR3 is TGCGCCAGCAGCCAAGTTAATAGCCTACTCACCATATATTTT.

The chain combines TRBV20-1 with TRBJ2-7, with 7 nucleotides matching TRBD1. The CDR3 contains 14 residues. Germline CDR1 DFQATT, CDR2 SNEGSKA (reference sequence). Unmatched junction bases numbered 14, after V lost 5 bases and J lost 7 bases. The DNA of the CDR3 is TGCAGTGCTTCCGACAGGGTGGCCCGTAGAGAGCAGTACTTC. It encodes CSASDRVARREQYF.

This chain connects TRBV29-1 to TRBJ1-2; no clear D. The V gene lost 5 bases and the J gene lost 0 bases, with 7 bases spanning the gap. The CDR3 contains 12 residues. Germline V CDR1 and CDR2: SQVTM, ANQGSEA. CDR3 nucleotide sequence: TGCAGCGTTACCGGGACTAACTATGGCTACACCTTC. It specifies CSVTGTNYGYTF.

The CDR3 DNA reads as TGTGCCAGCAGAAAACAGGGGGGGGCCTACGAGCAGTACGTC. Its translation: CASRKQGGAYEQYV. The chain couples TRBV28 to TRBJ2-7, with D possibly being TRBD1 (8 bases). This CDR3 has 14 amino acids. CDR1 is MDHEN, CDR2 SYDVKM, per germline. Trimming stripped 6 bases from V and 2 bases from J, with 14 bases between.

The rearrangement joins TRBV20-1 to TRBJ1-1; tentative D call: TRBD1 (6 bases). V was shortened by 5 bases and J by 2 bases, with 15 bases between the two germline ends. CDR3 size: 14 residues. The germline V gene has CDR1 DFQATT and CDR2 SNEGSKA (reference sequence). This chain's CDR3 is CSAGIPGQNTEAFF. In DNA, the CDR3 is TGCAGTGCTGGAATCCCGGGACAAAACACTGAAGCTTTCTTT.

The chain joins TRBV19 to TRBJ2-4; possible D gene TRBD2, 7 bases. The CDR3 has 18 amino acids. The germline CDR1 and CDR2 sequences are LNHDA and SQIVND (reference sequence). V lost 3 bases, J lost 6 bases, and 24 bases lay in between. CDR3 sequence: CASSMGRGIVPSGNIQYF. CDR3 bases: TGTGCCAGTAGTATGGGGAGGGGGATAGTCCCAAGTGGAAACATTCAGTACTTC.

The V and J genes are TRBV9 and TRBJ2-6; no reliable D call. Germline V gene lookup returns CDR1 SGDLS and CDR2 YYNGEE. CDR3 length equals 14 residues. V lost 6 bases and J lost 5, with 12 bases in between. In DNA form, the CDR3 reads TGTGCCAGCACCGGACCGGGCAGGGCCAACGTCCTGACTTTC. It codes for CASTGPGRANVLTF.

This chain connects TRBV7-9 to TRBJ2-1; D might be TRBD2 (7 bases). There are 17 residues in the CDR3. Germline-derived CDR1 and CDR2 are SEHNR and FQNEAQ (reference sequence). V was pared by 1 base and J by 4 bases, with 17 bases between. The CDR3 nucleotides are TGTGCCAGCAGCTTAGACCACGGGGGGCTCCTTTACAATGAGCAGTTCTTC. It specifies CASSLDHGGLLYNEQFF.

The rearrangement links TRBV5-1 to TRBJ2-7; TRBD1 is a possible D gene (6 bases). The V end was cut by 0 bases, the J end by 4 bases, with 11 bases between. This CDR3 comprises 14 residues. The germline V gene has CDR1 SGHRS and CDR2 YFSETQ. For the CDR3, the DNA is TGCGCCAGCAGCTTGGCGGGACACCCTTACGAGCAGTACGTC. Amino acid sequence: CASSLAGHPYEQYV.

The chain is built from TRBV4-2 and TRBJ1-5; no clear D gene. Germline V gene lookup returns CDR1 LGHNA and CDR2 YNFKEQ. V dropped 0 bases and J dropped 7 bases, with 13 bases sitting between them. CDR3 length equals 15 residues. The CDR3 here is CASSQENRITQPQHF. As DNA, the CDR3 is TGTGCCAGCAGCCAAGAGAATCGAATTACGCAGCCCCAGCATTTT.

J is TRBJ1-1 and V is TRBV27; TRBD1 matches at 7 bases. The CDR3 spans 17 residues. J gave up 9 bases and V 6 bases, and 22 bases lay outside the gene matches. Germline V lookup: CDR1 MNHEY, CDR2 SMNVEV (reference sequence). The CDR3 spells CASSLSPTFRDSYKAFF. The CDR3 DNA follows: TGTGCCAGCAGCCTATCCCCAACATTCCGGGACAGCTACAAAGCTTTCTTT.

The chain uses TRBV2 and TRBJ2-1; D gene ambiguous. The CDR3 contains 14 residues. Germline V gene data show CDR1 as SNHLY and CDR2 as FYNNEI. V was pared by 7 bases and J by 4 bases, with 14 bases between. The CDR3 coding sequence is TGTGCCAGCATCGGACCCCTGGGGTACAATGAGCAGTTCTTC. It codes for CASIGPLGYNEQFF.

V usage is TRBV12-2 and J usage is TRBJ1-2. TRBV12-2 is deemed a pseudogene. The CDR3 spans 16 residues. DNA for the CDR3: TGTGCAAGTCGCTTAGTGGTGTCGCAGACTAACTATGGCTACACCTTC. It specifies CASRLVVSQTNYGYTF.